The clone carrying this T cell receptor beta chain was observed at least ten times. Its antigen is not identified. V gave up 0 bases and J gave up 7 bases; unmatched junction bases: 4. Germline lookup yields CDR1 KGHSH and CDR2 LQKENI. This CDR3 comprises 15 residues. RNA transcripts gave rise to amplified TCR beta CDR3 regions. A set of HTBI primers served as the primers for a first-round RT-PCR of the TCR CDR3. Each CDR3 protein is one row after TCRdb ran MiXCR on the multiplex PCR reads. Among about 250,000 distinct CDR3 sequences, 20% to 25% were seen once, and the ten largest hold 64%. The data originate from a study of T cells in Graves' hyperthyroidism and ophthalmopathy. Study background: The initial diagnosis was the point when peripheral blood was collected, ahead of any treatment.

Findings of the study overall: Most thyroid clonotypes that were expanded above 0.001 also turned up in blood.

The sample taken for sequencing was blood. V gene TRBV18 combines with J gene TRBJ2-1, with 9 bases lining up with TRBD2. The sequence was obtained from a man aged 30-40 years with Graves' ophthalmopathy. CDR3 loop: CASSPPSGSRNEQFF. The DNA for the CDR3 is TGTGCCAGCTCACCACCTAGCGGGAGTAGAAATGAGCAGTTCTTC.